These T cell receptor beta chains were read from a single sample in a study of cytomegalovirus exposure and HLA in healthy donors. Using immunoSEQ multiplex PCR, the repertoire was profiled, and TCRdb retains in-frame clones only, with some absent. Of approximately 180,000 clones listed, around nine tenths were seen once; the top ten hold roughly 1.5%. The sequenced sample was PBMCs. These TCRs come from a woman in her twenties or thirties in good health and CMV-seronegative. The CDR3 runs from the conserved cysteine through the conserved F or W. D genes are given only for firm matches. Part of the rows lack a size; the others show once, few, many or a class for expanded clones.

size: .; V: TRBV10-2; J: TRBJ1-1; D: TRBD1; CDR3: CASVLDRGYTEAFF; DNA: TGCGCCAGCGTGCTTGACAGGGGATACACTGAAGCTTTCTTT
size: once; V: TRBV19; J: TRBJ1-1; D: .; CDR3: CASIPTTGENTEAFF; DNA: TGTGCCAGTATCCCCACGACGGGGGAGAACACTGAAGCTTTCTTT
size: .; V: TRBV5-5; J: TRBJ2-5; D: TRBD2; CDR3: CASSSGRGLADRYF; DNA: TGTGCCAGCAGCTCCGGCCGCGGACTAGCGGACAGGTACTTC
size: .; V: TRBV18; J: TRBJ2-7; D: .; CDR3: CASSPPGLGLGSRFLDEQYF; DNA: TGTGCCAGCTCACCACCGGGCTTGGGGCTAGGGTCTCGATTCCTTGACGAGCAGTACTTC
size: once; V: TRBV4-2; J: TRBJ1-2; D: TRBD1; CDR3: CASSQEPTGDGYTF; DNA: TGTGCCAGCAGCCAAGAGCCGACAGGGGATGGCTACACCTTC
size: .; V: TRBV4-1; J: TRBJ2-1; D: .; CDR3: CASSLSPDNEQFF; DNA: TGCGCCAGCAGCCTCTCCCCCGACAATGAGCAGTTCTTC
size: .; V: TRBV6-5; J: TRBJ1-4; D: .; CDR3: CASSYQGDNEKLFF; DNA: TGTGCCAGCAGTTACCAAGGGGATAATGAAAAACTGTTTTTT
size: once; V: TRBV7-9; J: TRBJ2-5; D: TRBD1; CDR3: CASSSGGRGYQETQYF; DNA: TGTGCCAGCAGCTCAGGGGGCAGAGGGTACCAAGAGACCCAGTACTTC
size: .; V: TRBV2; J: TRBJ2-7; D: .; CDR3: CASLDGLAYEQYF; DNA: TGTGCCAGCCTCGATGGGCTCGCCTACGAGCAGTACTTC
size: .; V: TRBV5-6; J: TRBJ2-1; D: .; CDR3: CASSFLGGLYNEQFF; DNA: TGTGCCAGCAGCTTTTTGGGGGGGCTTTACAATGAGCAGTTCTTC
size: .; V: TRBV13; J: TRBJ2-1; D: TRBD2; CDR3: CASSLGWGGSYNEQFF; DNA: TGTGCCAGCAGCTTAGGTTGGGGAGGGTCCTACAATGAGCAGTTCTTC
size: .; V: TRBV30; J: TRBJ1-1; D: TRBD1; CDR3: CAWTKGTVTEAFF; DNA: TGTGCCTGGACCAAAGGGACAGTCACTGAAGCTTTCTTT
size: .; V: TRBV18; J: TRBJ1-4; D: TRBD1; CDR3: CASSPADRVSPREKLFF; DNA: TGTGCCAGCTCACCCGCGGACAGGGTTTCGCCTAGGGAAAAACTGTTTTTT
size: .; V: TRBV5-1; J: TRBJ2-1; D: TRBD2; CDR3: CASSTDSGGAGDEQFF; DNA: TGCGCCAGCAGCACAGATAGCGGGGGGGCCGGGGATGAGCAGTTCTTC
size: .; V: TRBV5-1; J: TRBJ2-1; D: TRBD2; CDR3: CASSYSGGHNEQFF; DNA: TGCGCCAGCAGCTATAGCGGGGGCCACAATGAGCAGTTCTTC
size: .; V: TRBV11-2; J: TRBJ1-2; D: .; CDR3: CASSYEGDGYTF; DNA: TGTGCCAGCAGCTACGAGGGGGATGGCTACACCTTC
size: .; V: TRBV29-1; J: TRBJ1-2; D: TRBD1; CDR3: CSVPTGGPLYGYTF; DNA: TGCAGCGTCCCGACAGGGGGTCCCCTCTATGGCTACACCTTC
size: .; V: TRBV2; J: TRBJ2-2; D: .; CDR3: CASTSTSNTGELFF; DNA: TGTGCCAGCACCTCGACTAGTAACACCGGGGAGCTGTTTTTT
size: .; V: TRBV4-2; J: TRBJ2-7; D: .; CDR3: CASSQAVGASYEQYF; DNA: TGTGCCAGCAGCCAAGCAGTTGGAGCGTCCTACGAGCAGTACTTC
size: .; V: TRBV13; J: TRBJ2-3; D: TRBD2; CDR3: CASSLLAGGSADTQYF; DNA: TGTGCCAGCAGCTTACTAGCGGGGGGGTCGGCAGATACGCAGTATTTT
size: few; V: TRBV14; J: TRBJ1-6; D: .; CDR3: CASSQEGAPLDSPLHF; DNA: TGTGCCAGCAGCCAAGAAGGGGCCCCCTTGGATTCACCCCTCCACTTT
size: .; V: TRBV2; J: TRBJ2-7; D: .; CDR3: CASSVTGSPSSYEQYF; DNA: TGTGCCAGCAGTGTAACAGGTTCCCCTAGCTCCTACGAGCAGTACTTC
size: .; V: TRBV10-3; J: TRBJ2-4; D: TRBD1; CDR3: CAISENRDRGRVAKNIQYF; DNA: TGTGCCATCAGTGAGAACCGGGACAGGGGGCGGGTGGCCAAAAACATTCAGTACTTC